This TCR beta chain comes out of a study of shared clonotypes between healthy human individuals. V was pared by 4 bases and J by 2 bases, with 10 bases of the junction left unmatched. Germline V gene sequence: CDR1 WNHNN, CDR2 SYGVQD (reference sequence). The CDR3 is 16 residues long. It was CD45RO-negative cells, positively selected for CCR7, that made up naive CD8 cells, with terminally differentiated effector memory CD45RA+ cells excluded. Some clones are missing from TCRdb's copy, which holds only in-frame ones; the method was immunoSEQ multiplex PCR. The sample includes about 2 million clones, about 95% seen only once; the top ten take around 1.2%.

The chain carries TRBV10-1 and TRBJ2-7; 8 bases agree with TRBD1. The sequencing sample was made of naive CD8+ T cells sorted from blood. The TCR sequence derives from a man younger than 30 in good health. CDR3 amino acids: CASSGPPDRVPYEQYF. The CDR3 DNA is TGCGCCAGCAGTGGACCCCCGGACAGGGTCCCCTACGAGCAGTACTTC.